This T cell receptor beta chain was sequenced in a study of response to subunit inactivated influenza vaccine. This clonotype appeared many times. Its antigen is currently unknown. TCRdb re-called the RT-PCR reads through MiXCR, storing one row per CDR3 protein. The sample carries about 170,000 distinct CDR3 sequences, over 8.5% recorded once. Germline V lookup: CDR1 SQVTM, CDR2 ANQGSEA. This CDR3 has 12 amino acids. V lost 1 base to trimming and J lost 6 bases, with 8 bases between them. Study-level results: The authors put forward the suggestion that each seasonal influenza vaccination may bring in only a limited number of new T cells.

This rearrangement joins TRBV29-1 to TRBJ2-3; D gene ambiguous. This clonotype was obtained from a man between 50 and 69 years old who received an inactivated influenza vaccine. The source material was CD8+ T cells sorted from PBMCs, sampled about 24 months after vaccination. Here the CDR3 reads CSVEGSVDTQYF. The CDR3 nucleotides are TGCAGCGTTGAAGGGAGTGTGGATACGCAGTATTTT.